This TCR beta chain was found in a study of early T cells in non-severe SARS-CoV-2 infection. Whole-study context: The study sequenced bulk RNA from unsorted whole blood, with chains unpaired. Study-wide results and caveats: Using VDJdb, the matching emphasized anti-spike CD8 responses while missing private and CD4 specificities.

Germline V gene sequence: CDR1 SQVTM, CDR2 ANQGSEA. This CDR3 is built from 13 residues. Trimming stripped 4 bases from V and 0 bases from J, with 9 bases between. Individual cDNA molecules were tagged with unique molecular identifiers, the study reported. TCRdb redid the calling of the 5' RACE reads with MiXCR, one entry per CDR3 protein. The sample has 45,000 or so distinct CDR3 sequences, around 9.9% seen once. A word on this clonotype: What it recognizes is unknown.

The chain employs TRBV29-1 and TRBJ1-1, with D tentatively TRBD1 (5 bases). The receptor was derived from an adult who was a healthcare worker with PCR-confirmed SARS-CoV-2 infection or an uninfected control (not recorded which). Sequenced material: whole blood. CDR3 sequence (DNA): TGCAGCGTTGCAGGGCGGCTGAACACTGAAGCTTTCTTT. Translated, it gives CSVAGRLNTEAFF. The complete variable domain, with remaining parts taken from reference TRBV29-1 and TRBJ1-1, reads SAVISQKPSRDICQRGTSLTIQCQVDSQVTMMFWYRQQPGQSLTLIATANQGSEATYESGFVIDKFPISRPNLTFSTLTVSNMSPEDSSIYLCSVAGRLNTEAFFGQGTRLTVV.